Following are 9 T cell receptor beta chains from one sample sequenced in a study of T cell repertoires in cytomegalovirus infection. TCRdb passed the reads through MiXCR, listing each CDR3 protein once. The data contain 120,000 to 150,000 distinct CDR3 sequences, about 6.5% of them singletons. Sequenced: PBMCs. The receptors here all came from a human donor in good health (CMV status not recorded). Some clones in this sample may be carry-over from other donors' samples.

This clonotype was counted many times. The rearrangement links TRBV20-1 to TRBJ1-2; unclear D gene. V lost 0 bases to trimming and J lost 0 bases, with 11 bases between them. CDR3 length: 15 residues. Germline V gene data show CDR1 as DFQATT and CDR2 as SNEGSKA (reference sequence). The CDR3 DNA follows: TGCAGTGCTAGAGATCTCGGCACAGCTAACTATGGCTACACCTTC. This gives the protein CSARDLGTANYGYTF.

The gene calls are TRBV12-5 and TRBJ2-6; D is ambiguous. Germline V gene sequence: CDR1 LGHNT, CDR2 FRNRAP. CDR3 length: 14 amino acids. Trimming took 9 bases from V and 1 from J, leaving 10 bases between them. The CDR3 protein is CARARSSGANVLTF. CDR3 nucleotides: TGTGCTAGGGCCCGGTCGTCTGGGGCCAACGTCCTGACTTTC.

In this sample, this clonotype turned up many times. The rearrangement uses TRBV7-8 and TRBJ1-5; D is possibly TRBD1 (5 bases). Trimming took 0 bases from V and 6 from J, leaving 12 bases between them. The CDR3 consists of 15 residues. Germline assignment: CDR1 SGHVS and CDR2 FQNEAQ. CDR3 sequence: CASSLARGIPQPQHF. The CDR3 nucleotides read TGTGCCAGCAGCTTAGCGAGGGGAATCCCTCAGCCCCAGCATTTT. The whole variable domain, filled in from reference TRBV7-8 and TRBJ1-5, reads GAGVSQSPRYKVAKRGQDVALRCDPISGHVSLFWYQQALGQGPEFLTYFQNEAQLDKSGLPSDRFFAERPEGSVSTLKIQRTQQEDSAVYLCASSLARGIPQPQHFGDGTRLSIL.

In its sample, this clonotype was seen once. Germline and junction disagree at one end, which may indicate a read error. This chain joins TRBV7-2 and TRBJ2-7, with D uncertain. Per germline, CDR1 SGHTA and CDR2 FQGNSA. This CDR3 spans 11 amino acids. The CDR3 reads CASRLVGEQYF. DNA for the CDR3: TGTGCCAGCAGATTAGTTGGCGAACAGTACTTC. Complete variable domain (other parts from reference TRBV7-2 and TRBJ2-7): GAGVSQSPSNKVTEKGKDVELRCDPISGHTALYWYRQSLGQGLEFLIYFQGNSAPDKSGLPSDRFSAERTGGSVSTLTIQRTQQEDSAVYLCASRLVGEQYFGPGTRLTVT.

This clonotype was recorded many times. This rearrangement joins TRBV7-2 to TRBJ2-5; 8 bases agree with TRBD2. From germline, CDR1 is SGHTA and CDR2 FQGNSA. V dropped 1 base and J dropped 1; count of bases not matched to a gene: 2. The CDR3 runs to 15 residues. This CDR3 is CASSLVAGRQETQYF. In nucleotides, the CDR3 is TGTGCCAGCAGCTTAGTAGCGGGGCGCCAAGAGACCCAGTACTTC. The complete variable domain, with remaining parts taken from reference TRBV7-2 and TRBJ2-5, reads GAGVSQSPSNKVTEKGKDVELRCDPISGHTALYWYRQSLGQGLEFLIYFQGNSAPDKSGLPSDRFSAERTGGSVSTLTIQRTQQEDSAVYLCASSLVAGRQETQYFGPGTRLLVL.

At least ten counts were recorded for this clonotype. V and J are TRBV7-9 and TRBJ1-5, with 11 bases identical to TRBD1. The germline gives CDR1 SEHNR, CDR2 FQNEAQ (reference sequence). The CDR3 contains 15 residues. The V gene end was trimmed by 5 bases and the J gene end by 7 bases; junction bases not matched to a gene: 7. The CDR3 coding sequence is TGTGCCAGCAGCCCCGATGGACAGGGGGCCCAGCCCCAGCATTTT. Translated, it gives CASSPDGQGAQPQHF.

This clonotype was recorded many times. The chain employs TRBV7-6 and TRBJ2-1; tentatively, D is TRBD1 (5 bases). V shed 5 bases and J shed 4 bases, with 9 bases lying between them. This CDR3 region has 13 residues. Germline loops: CDR1 SGHVS, CDR2 FNYEAQ. Written as DNA, the CDR3 is TGTGCCAGCAGCCCCGCAGGGTACAATGAGCAGTTCTTC. Its protein product is CASSPAGYNEQFF.

This clonotype was recorded at least ten times. The V call is TRBV7-8, the J call TRBJ2-3; D gene unclear. CDR1 and CDR2 from the germline V gene are SGHVS and FQNEAQ. Trimming took off 5 bases at V and 6 bases at J, with 21 bases between the two ends. CDR3 length: 16 amino acids. The CDR3 region is CASSPSRSSPYDTQYF. The CDR3 DNA reads TGTGCCAGCAGCCCTTCTAGGTCCTCACCTTACGATACGCAGTATTTT.

This clonotype was recorded a few times. The V gene is TRBV19, the J gene TRBJ1-1; 8 bases align to TRBD1. The CDR3 is 14 residues long. Trimming took 10 bases from V and 4 from J; bases not matched to a gene: 11. CDR1 LNHDA and CDR2 SQIVND come from the germline V gene (reference sequence). In DNA form, the CDR3 reads TGTGCCACCGCTACAGGGGGGGCGGGCACTGAAGCTTTCTTT. It translates to CATATGGAGTEAFF.